This T cell receptor beta chain was observed in a study of blood T cells in healthy people across ages. Findings and caveats of the study: The fall in TCR beta diversity per million T cells was roughly linear with age. The study regarded diversity estimates from one million T cells as underestimates. PBMCs that were unsorted prevented a conclusive naive versus antigen-experienced comparison.

Turning to this clonotype: Its antigen is unknown. Germline is not matched at one junction end, which may reflect a read error.

There are 15 residues in the CDR3. CDR1 is SNHLY, CDR2 FYNNEI, per germline. Total RNA extracted from each sample amounted to at least 5.5 micrograms. A second roughly 6 to 12 cycle PCR used barcoded and J-beta primers. TCRdb recomputed calls from the 5' RACE reads with MiXCR, one row per CDR3 protein. The sample consists of more than 1.4 million distinct CDR3 sequences, approximately 38% of them appearing once. This TCR came from a woman aged 18-35 years in good health. The chain links TRBV2 to TRBJ2-7; D may be TRBD1 (5 bases). Sequencing used blood. CDR3 DNA: TGTACCAGCACCAGAGACCTGACAGCGACCTACGAGCAGTACTTC. Its translation is CTSTRDLTATYEQYF.